Following are 21 T cell receptor beta chains from one sample sequenced in a study of CD8 T cells in ankylosing spondylitis. TCRdb passed the 5' RACE reads through MiXCR, listing each CDR3 protein once. Altogether 450,000 to 550,000 distinct CDR3 sequences are present, about 5% being singletons, with the ten largest covering around 3.5%. General study points: A motif of fewer than ten highly homologous TCR beta variants was seen as apparently characteristic of ankylosing spondylitis blood.

For these receptors, no antigen is known. The sequenced material came from blood, either unsorted or a sorted T cell fraction (not recorded which). These receptors originate from a male donor with ankylosing spondylitis.

The chain carries TRBV7-2 and TRBJ2-4; 9 bases map to TRBD1. Trimming removed 4 bases from V and 13 bases from J; junction bases left unmatched: 5. This CDR3 has 12 amino acids. Germline loops: CDR1 SGHTA, CDR2 FQGNSA. The CDR3 reads CASSSYRGRQYF. DNA of the CDR3: TGTGCCAGCAGCTCGTACAGGGGGCGACAGTACTTC. The full variable domain, its missing parts supplied by reference TRBV7-2 and TRBJ2-4, is GAGVSQSPSNKVTEKGKDVELRCDPISGHTALYWYRQSLGQGLEFLIYFQGNSAPDKSGLPSDRFSAERTGGSVSTLTIQRTQQEDSAVYLCASSSYRGRQYFGAGTRLSVL.

The table lists this clonotype with many counts. The chain recombines TRBV11-2 with TRBJ1-6, with D hard to call. The germline CDR1 and CDR2 sequences are SGHAT and FQNNGV. V gave up 2 bases and J gave up 6 bases, with 5 bases separating them. The CDR3 spans 13 residues. The CDR3 protein is CASSLRANSPLHF. In DNA form, the CDR3 reads TGTGCCAGCAGCTTAAGGGCTAATTCACCCCTCCACTTT.

This clonotype was observed a handful of times. The chain links TRBV11-3 to TRBJ2-7; D uncertain. CDR3 length equals 14 residues. Germline assignment: CDR1 SGHNT and CDR2 YENEEA. Trimming removed 0 bases at V and 0 bases at J, with 6 bases between. DNA of the CDR3: TGTGCCAGCAGCTTAGAAAGCGCCTCCTACGAGCAGTACTTC. Translating it yields CASSLESASYEQYF. The complete variable domain, with remaining parts taken from reference TRBV11-3 and TRBJ2-7, reads EAGVVQSPRYKIIEKKQPVAFWCNPISGHNTLYWYLQNLGQGPELLIRYENEEAVDDSQLPKDRFSAERLKGVDSTLKIQPAELGDSAVYLCASSLESASYEQYFGPGTRLTVT.

This clonotype was recorded many times. The chain recombines TRBV29-1 with TRBJ2-1; TRBD2 might be the D (6 bases). The CDR3 is 13 amino acids. Trimming stripped 3 bases from V and 2 bases from J, with 8 bases between. Germline values: CDR1 SQVTM, CDR2 ANQGSEA. CDR3 DNA sequence: TGCAGCGTTGACAGACTAGCCTACAATGAGCAGTTCTTC. This encodes CSVDRLAYNEQFF.

This clonotype came up many times. The rearrangement uses TRBV21-1 and TRBJ2-5. TRBV21-1 is an annotated pseudogene. The CDR3 is 12 residues long. CDR3 protein: CASSNLKETQYF. CDR3 nucleotides: TGTGCCAGCAGCAACTTAAAAGAGACCCAGTACTTC.

This clonotype showed up many times. This CDR3 reads CASSEGTSGRTQYF. The DNA of the CDR3 is TGCGCCAGCAGCGAAGGGACTAGCGGGAGGACGCAGTATTTT. The chain employs TRBV5-1 and TRBJ2-3, with TRBD2 matching over 15 bases. Germline V gives CDR1 SGHRS, CDR2 YFSETQ. The junction had 3 bases not matched to a gene; V was cut back by 4 bases and J by 9 bases. The CDR3 runs 14 residues.

This clonotype appeared a few times. The V and J genes are TRBV20-1 and TRBJ2-5, with D maybe TRBD2 (6 bases). Trimming cost V 6 bases and J 4 bases, with 21 bases left between them. CDR1 is DFQATT, CDR2 SNEGSKA, per germline (reference sequence). This CDR3 has 15 amino acids. In nucleotides, the CDR3 is TGCAGTGCATTTCGCGGGACTGAGGTTGGAGAGACCCAGTACTTC. Its protein is CSAFRGTEVGETQYF.

V gene TRBV7-2 combines with J gene TRBJ2-1; D uncertain. Germline V gives CDR1 SGHTA, CDR2 FQGNSA. The CDR3 spans 14 residues. V lost 2 bases and J lost 10, with 15 bases in between. For the CDR3, the DNA is TGTGCCAGCAGCTTATTACTGGGATTGAACGAGCAGTTCTTC. Translation gives CASSLLLGLNEQFF.

This clonotype was seen repeatedly, ten times or more. The CDR3 region is CASSLDGGPNTEAFF. For the CDR3, the DNA is TGCGCCAGCAGCTTGGACGGGGGACCGAACACTGAAGCTTTCTTT. The V call is TRBV5-1, the J call TRBJ1-1; D is possibly TRBD1 (5 bases). Germline V gene lookup returns CDR1 SGHRS and CDR2 YFSETQ. Trimming took off 0 bases at V and 1 base at J, with 10 bases between the two ends. The CDR3 is 15 amino acids. The full variable domain, rest sourced from reference TRBV5-1 and TRBJ1-1, is KAGVTQTPRYLIKTRGQQVTLSCSPISGHRSVSWYQQTPGQGLQFLFEYFSETQRNKGNFPGRFSGRQFSNSRSEMNVSTLELGDSALYLCASSLDGGPNTEAFFGQGTRLTVV.

This clonotype came up a few times. This chain uses TRBV30 with TRBJ2-6, with D perhaps assigned TRBD1 or TRBD2 (5 bases each). CDR3 length: 14 residues. V was shortened by 7 bases and J by 2 bases, with 12 bases between the two germline ends. The germline gives CDR1 GTSNPN, CDR2 SVGIG (reference sequence). CDR3 residues: CAYPPGPGANVLTF. CDR3 DNA sequence: TGTGCCTACCCACCGGGACCTGGGGCCAACGTCCTGACTTTC.

The table lists this clonotype with many counts. This sequence joins TRBV7-2 and TRBJ1-5, with 8 bases identical to TRBD1. V was clipped by 5 bases and J by 6 bases; unmatched bases: 9. This CDR3 region has 15 residues. Germline V gene sequence: CDR1 SGHTA, CDR2 FQGNSA. CDR3 in DNA: TGTGCCAGCAGCCCCCGGACAGGGAACGGTCAGCCCCAGCATTTT. This encodes CASSPRTGNGQPQHF.

There are many counts of this clonotype. The chain joins TRBV27 to TRBJ2-5, with TRBD2 as a possible D gene (5 bases). CDR1 is MNHEY, CDR2 SMNVEV, per germline (reference sequence). The V and J ends lost 3 bases and 0 bases respectively, with 17 bases between them. The CDR3 loop spans 17 amino acids. CDR3 residues: CASSFFIAPKDQETQYF. The CDR3 DNA sequence: TGTGCCAGCAGTTTCTTTATAGCGCCCAAGGACCAAGAGACCCAGTACTTC.

This chain joins TRBV7-9 and TRBJ2-1, with 9 bases lining up with TRBD1. CDR1 SEHNR and CDR2 FQNEAQ come from the germline V gene (reference sequence). The CDR3 has 17 amino acids. With 4 bases clipped from V and 5 bases from J, the junction kept 12 bases outside the gene matches. The CDR3 loop reads CASSSRTGTGPNNEQFF. For the CDR3, the DNA is TGTGCCAGCAGCTCCCGAACCGGGACAGGGCCGAACAATGAGCAGTTCTTC.

This clonotype has ten or more counts. The V call is TRBV28, the J call TRBJ1-5; a weak D match, TRBD1 (5 bases). The CDR3 contains 17 residues. The germline gives CDR1 MDHEN, CDR2 SYDVKM. Trimming removed 4 bases at V and 5 bases at J, with 21 bases between. DNA of the CDR3: TGTGCCAGCAGTTCCTCTTTCCCGGTCAGGGATCATCAGCCCCAGCATTTT. This encodes CASSSSFPVRDHQPQHF.

The chain carries TRBV11-2 and TRBJ2-4; TRBD1 might be the D (6 bases). Germline V gene sequence: CDR1 SGHAT, CDR2 FQNNGV. The CDR3 has 15 amino acids. Trimming shortened V by 1 base and J by 4 bases, and 11 bases separated the two germline ends. CDR3: CASSLGAGAKNIQYF. The CDR3 DNA sequence: TGTGCCAGCAGCTTAGGGGCAGGGGCTAAAAACATTCAGTACTTC.

This clonotype was seen at least ten times. The chain joins TRBV28 to TRBJ2-7; D is possibly TRBD2 (5 bases). Germline CDR1 reads MDHEN; CDR2 reads SYDVKM. V lost 8 bases, J lost 2 bases, and 19 bases lay in between. CDR3 size: 15 residues. The CDR3 DNA reads TGTGCCAGCCGCCCGGGGAGCGGATATCCCTACGAGCAGTACTTC. Amino acids: CASRPGSGYPYEQYF.

The V gene is TRBV11-3, the J gene TRBJ2-1; weak D call: TRBD2 (6 bases). Germline lookup yields CDR1 SGHNT and CDR2 YENEEA. The CDR3 contains 15 residues. The germline V and J ends were trimmed by 5 bases and 10 bases, with 21 bases remaining between them. The CDR3 region has the DNA TGTGCCAGCAGCCCGTCTTTGCGGGACCTCAACGAGCAGTTCTTC. This gives the protein CASSPSLRDLNEQFF. Based on the CDR3 plus reference TRBV11-3 and TRBJ2-1, the full variable domain is EAGVVQSPRYKIIEKKQPVAFWCNPISGHNTLYWYLQNLGQGPELLIRYENEEAVDDSQLPKDRFSAERLKGVDSTLKIQPAELGDSAVYLCASSPSLRDLNEQFFGPGTRLTVL.

This clonotype occurred many times. The chain has TRBV10-1 and TRBJ2-2; D perhaps matches TRBD1 (6 bases). The V end lost 4 bases, the J end lost 10 bases, and 16 bases lay between the germline ends. This CDR3 is 14 amino acids long. The germline CDR1 and CDR2 sequences are WNHNN and SYGVQD (reference sequence). The CDR3 DNA is TGCGCCAGCAGTGTTAGAAGACAGGACAAGGAGCTGTTTTTT. This encodes CASSVRRQDKELFF.

The J gene is TRBJ2-1, the V gene TRBV9; D possibly corresponds to TRBD2 (5 bases). V dropped 1 base and J dropped 5 bases, with 13 bases sitting between them. CDR1 SGDLS and CDR2 YYNGEE come from the germline V gene. This CDR3 comprises 15 residues. The CDR3 is CASSVSGAPNNEQFF. The CDR3 DNA is TGTGCCAGCAGCGTAAGCGGAGCCCCAAACAATGAGCAGTTCTTC.

This clonotype has ten or more counts. The genes are TRBV12-3 or TRBV12-4 and TRBJ1-5; D ambiguous. There are 13 residues in the CDR3. With 8 bases removed from V and 4 bases from J, the gap between germline ends came to 12 bases. CDR3 region: CASRLGRNQPQHF. The CDR3, as DNA: TGTGCCAGCCGATTGGGCAGAAATCAGCCCCAGCATTTT.

This clonotype was detected many times. The rearrangement joins TRBV24-1 to TRBJ1-1; D might be TRBD1 (5 bases). Germline lookup yields CDR1 KGHDR and CDR2 SFDVKD. V shed 3 bases and J shed 0 bases, with 7 bases lying between them. The CDR3 length is 14 residues. In DNA, the CDR3 is TGTGCCACCAGTGATAACAGGCTGAACACTGAAGCTTTCTTT. Its translation is CATSDNRLNTEAFF.